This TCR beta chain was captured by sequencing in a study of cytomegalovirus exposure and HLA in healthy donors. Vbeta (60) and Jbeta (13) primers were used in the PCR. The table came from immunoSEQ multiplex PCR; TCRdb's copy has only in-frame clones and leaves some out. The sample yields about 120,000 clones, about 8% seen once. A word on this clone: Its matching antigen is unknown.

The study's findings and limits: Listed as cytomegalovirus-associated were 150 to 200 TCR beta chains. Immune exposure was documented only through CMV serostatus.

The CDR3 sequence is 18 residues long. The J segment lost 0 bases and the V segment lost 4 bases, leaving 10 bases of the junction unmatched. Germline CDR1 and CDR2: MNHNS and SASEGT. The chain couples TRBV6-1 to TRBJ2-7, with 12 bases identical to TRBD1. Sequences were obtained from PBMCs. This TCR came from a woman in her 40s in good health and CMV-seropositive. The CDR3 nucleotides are TGTGCCAGCAGTGCTGCGGGACAGGGGGCTCAATACTCCTACGAGCAGTACTTC. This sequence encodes CASSAAGQGAQYSYEQYF.